This is a list of T cell receptor beta chains from one sample in a study of identical twins. TCRdb independently ran MiXCR on the 5' RACE reads; one entry per CDR3 protein. The sample includes 410,000 or so distinct CDR3 sequences, 18% of them seen just once. The sequenced sample was naive T cells sorted from blood. The origin of the receptors is a man aged 45-65 years in good health. CDR3s include the opening cysteine and the closing phenylalanine or tryptophan. Each record gives: J gene, V gene, CDR3 length, clone size, CDR3 protein. The listing skips clone size in some rows; elsewhere it reads once, few, many or a size class.

j_gene: TRBJ2-3
v_gene: TRBV5-1
len: 17
abundance: many
CDR3aa: CASSSLSSGGITDTQYF

j_gene: TRBJ2-7
v_gene: TRBV7-9
len: 12
abundance: few
CDR3aa: CASSLAWDEQYF

j_gene: TRBJ2-3
v_gene: TRBV15
len: 18
abundance: few
CDR3aa: CATSSDQTGVRLLDTQYF

j_gene: TRBJ2-1
v_gene: TRBV11-2
len: 17
abundance: many
CDR3aa: CASSLSLGQGLLNEQFF

j_gene: TRBJ2-3
v_gene: TRBV24-1
len: 17
abundance: few
CDR3aa: CATSDLQEREIADTQYF

j_gene: TRBJ1-5
v_gene: TRBV5-1
len: 15
abundance: -
CDR3aa: CASSSRPGSNQPQHF

j_gene: TRBJ2-3
v_gene: TRBV28
len: 16
abundance: few
CDR3aa: CASSLLSLSRTDTQYF

j_gene: TRBJ1-1
v_gene: TRBV12-3/TRBV12-4
len: 16
abundance: few
CDR3aa: CASSRYHAGGGTEAFF

j_gene: TRBJ2-1
v_gene: TRBV24-1
len: 14
abundance: -
CDR3aa: CATETSGSPNEQFF

j_gene: TRBJ2-1
v_gene: TRBV6-2/TRBV6-3
len: 15
abundance: few
CDR3aa: CASSRPQQVNNEQFF

j_gene: TRBJ2-1
v_gene: TRBV29-1
len: 13
abundance: many
CDR3aa: CSVEKGSPNEQFF

j_gene: TRBJ2-1
v_gene: TRBV5-1
len: 15
abundance: few
CDR3aa: CASRGITGSYNEQFF

j_gene: TRBJ2-1
v_gene: TRBV7-8
len: 14
abundance: many
CDR3aa: CASSLSPGYNEQFF

j_gene: TRBJ2-1
v_gene: TRBV10-3
len: 13
abundance: few
CDR3aa: CAIRRSSYNEQFF

j_gene: TRBJ2-3
v_gene: TRBV20-1
len: 12
abundance: few
CDR3aa: CSAQSGTDTQYF

j_gene: TRBJ1-2
v_gene: TRBV20-1
len: 15
abundance: many
CDR3aa: CSARVPGALSYGYTF

j_gene: TRBJ2-1
v_gene: TRBV11-2
len: 17
abundance: -
CDR3aa: CASSLGTSGRADYEQFF

j_gene: TRBJ2-7
v_gene: TRBV29-1
len: 13
abundance: many
CDR3aa: CSVEDWDRVEQYF

j_gene: TRBJ2-1
v_gene: TRBV12-3/TRBV12-4
len: 12
abundance: many
CDR3aa: CASTPHGNEQFF

j_gene: TRBJ1-1
v_gene: TRBV6-4
len: 16
abundance: many
CDR3aa: CASPTRTGGADTEAFF

j_gene: TRBJ2-7
v_gene: TRBV7-3
len: 14
abundance: -
CDR3aa: CASSLSGNAGEQYF

j_gene: TRBJ2-3
v_gene: TRBV9
len: 14
abundance: -
CDR3aa: CASSVGRSTDTQYF

j_gene: TRBJ2-1
v_gene: TRBV7-8
len: 14
abundance: few
CDR3aa: CASSSSFRLDEQFF

j_gene: TRBJ2-7
v_gene: TRBV5-1
len: 14
abundance: many
CDR3aa: CASSLEGYSYEQYF

j_gene: TRBJ1-5
v_gene: TRBV19
len: 14
abundance: -
CDR3aa: CATTGAEGNQPQHF

j_gene: TRBJ1-1
v_gene: TRBV7-9
len: 14
abundance: many
CDR3aa: CASSLRTGDTEAFF

j_gene: TRBJ1-1
v_gene: TRBV4-1
len: 14
abundance: -
CDR3aa: CASSQGPGAPEAFF

j_gene: TRBJ1-6
v_gene: TRBV28
len: 17
abundance: many
CDR3aa: CATYDSQRVAINSPLHF

j_gene: TRBJ2-2
v_gene: TRBV3-1
len: 21
abundance: many
CDR3aa: CASSQVWLAGDSPTNTGELFF

j_gene: TRBJ2-1
v_gene: TRBV5-1
len: 14
abundance: -
CDR3aa: CASSLGLGYNEQFF